This TCR beta chain is from a study of blood T cells in healthy people across ages. Germline CDR1 and CDR2: SGHTA and FQGNSA. CDR3 length: 13 residues. As to this clonotype: Relative to the germline gene, one junction end is altered; a read error may explain this.

For the second PCR, which ran for roughly 7 to 11 cycles, a sample-barcoded 5' primer and a J-beta primer mix were used. Each CDR3 protein is one row after TCRdb ran MiXCR on the 5' RACE reads. The profile shows roughly 930,000 distinct CDR3 sequences, around 46% of them singletons. V is TRBV7-2 and J is TRBJ1-4; TRBD1 is a possible D gene (5 bases). The origin of this receptor is a man in his thirties or forties in good health. The sample comprised blood. The CDR3 loop is CASNQGTDEKLFF. In DNA, the CDR3 is TGTGCCAGCAACCAGGGAACTGATGAAAAACTGTTTTTT.